Each of the 6 T cell receptor beta chains below was sequenced from the same sample in a study of cytomegalovirus exposure and HLA in healthy donors. Amplification used 60 Vbeta primers and 13 Jbeta primers. Some clones are missing from TCRdb's copy, which holds only in-frame ones; the method was immunoSEQ multiplex PCR. The sample has about 140,000 clones, just under 80% seen once; the top ten hold roughly 2%. What was sequenced was PBMCs. Receptor source: a man aged 25 to 45 in good health and CMV-seronegative.

This clone was seen more than once but under ten times. The V and J genes are TRBV27 and TRBJ1-1, with unresolved D. Trimming took off 6 bases at V and 5 bases at J, with 13 bases between the two ends. CDR3 length: 13 residues. CDR1 is MNHEY, CDR2 SMNVEV, per germline (reference sequence). The CDR3 DNA follows: TGTGCCAGCAGGAACAAAAGAGGGACTGAAGCTTTCTTT. It translates to CASRNKRGTEAFF.

This chain uses TRBV27 with TRBJ2-3, with a possible D match to TRBD1 (6 bases). The germline V gene encodes CDR1 MNHEY and CDR2 SMNVEV (reference sequence). V was shortened by 5 bases and J by 7 bases, with 10 bases between the two germline ends. The CDR3 extends over 12 amino acids. The CDR3 region is CASSRGFNTQYF. DNA of the CDR3: TGTGCCAGCAGTAGGGGGTTTAATACGCAGTATTTT.

A single count supports this clone. This chain connects TRBV4-1 to TRBJ2-1, with a possible D match to TRBD1 (5 bases). This CDR3 comprises 12 residues. The V end lost 1 base, the J end lost 15 bases, and 13 bases lay between the germline ends. Germline CDR1 is MGHRA and CDR2 is YSYEKL. For the CDR3, the DNA is TGCGCCAGCAGCCAAGTTTGGGGCCCATGGTTCTTC. This encodes CASSQVWGPWFF.

The genes are TRBV12-5 and TRBJ2-5; TRBD1 matches at 7 bases. The CDR3 length is 15 residues. The ends lost 1 base at V and 4 bases at J; junction bases unmatched: 6. Germline CDR1 and CDR2: LGHNT and FRNRAP. CDR3 amino acids: CASGLGQGIAETQYF. CDR3 in DNA: TGTGCTAGTGGTTTGGGACAGGGAATTGCAGAGACCCAGTACTTC.

The genes are TRBV5-1 and TRBJ2-6; 8 bases line up with TRBD1. CDR3 length: 18 amino acids. V lost 4 bases and J lost 0; bases outside the gene matches: 9. CDR1 and CDR2 (germline): SGHRS, YFSETQ. CDR3 nucleotide sequence: TGCGCCAGCAGCCCCAAAGGACAGGGCCTCTCTGGGGCCAACGTCCTGACTTTC. This encodes CASSPKGQGLSGANVLTF. Full variable domain (remainder filled in from reference TRBV5-1 and TRBJ2-6): KAGVTQTPRYLIKTRGQQVTLSCSPISGHRSVSWYQQTPGQGLQFLFEYFSETQRNKGNFPGRFSGRQFSNSRSEMNVSTLELGDSALYLCASSPKGQGLSGANVLTFGAGSRLTVL.

The table lists this clone with a count of one. The V gene is TRBV28, the J gene TRBJ1-2, with D possibly matching TRBD1 (5 bases). CDR1 is MDHEN and CDR2 is SYDVKM in the germline V gene. The CDR3 sequence is 13 residues long. V lost 3 bases and J lost 3, with 8 bases in between. The CDR3 DNA reads as TGTGCCAGCAGTTTCAGGGCAGACTATGGCTACACCTTC. Amino acids: CASSFRADYGYTF.